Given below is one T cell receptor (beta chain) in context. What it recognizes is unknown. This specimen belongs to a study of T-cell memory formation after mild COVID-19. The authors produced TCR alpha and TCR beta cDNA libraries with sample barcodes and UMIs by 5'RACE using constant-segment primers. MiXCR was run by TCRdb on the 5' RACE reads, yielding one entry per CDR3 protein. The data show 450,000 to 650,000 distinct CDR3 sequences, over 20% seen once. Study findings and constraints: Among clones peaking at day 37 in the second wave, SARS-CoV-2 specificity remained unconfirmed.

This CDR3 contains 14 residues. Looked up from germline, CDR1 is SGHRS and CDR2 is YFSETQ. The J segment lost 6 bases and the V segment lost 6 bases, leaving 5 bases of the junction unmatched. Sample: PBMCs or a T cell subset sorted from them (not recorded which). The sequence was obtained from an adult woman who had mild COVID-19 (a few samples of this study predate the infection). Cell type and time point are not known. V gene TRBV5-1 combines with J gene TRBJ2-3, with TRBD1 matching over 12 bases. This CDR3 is CASKGTGGDDTQYF. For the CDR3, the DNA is TGCGCCAGCAAGGGGACAGGGGGCGACGATACGCAGTATTTT.